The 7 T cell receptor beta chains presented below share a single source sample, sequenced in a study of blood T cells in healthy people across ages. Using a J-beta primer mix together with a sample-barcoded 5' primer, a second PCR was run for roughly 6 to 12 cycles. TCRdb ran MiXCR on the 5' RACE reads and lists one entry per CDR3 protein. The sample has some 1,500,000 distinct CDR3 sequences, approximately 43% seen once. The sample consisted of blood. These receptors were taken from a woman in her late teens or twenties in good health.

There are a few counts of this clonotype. This CDR3 is CASSVGRKNTEAFF. The CDR3 nucleotides are TGTGCCAGCAGTGTGGGACGGAAGAACACTGAAGCTTTCTTT. The chain recombines TRBV6-1 with TRBJ1-1; the D gene is possibly TRBD1 (5 bases). CDR1 is MNHNS, CDR2 SASEGT, per germline. CDR3 length: 14 amino acids. Trimming pared 4 bases from V and 1 base from J, leaving 10 bases between.

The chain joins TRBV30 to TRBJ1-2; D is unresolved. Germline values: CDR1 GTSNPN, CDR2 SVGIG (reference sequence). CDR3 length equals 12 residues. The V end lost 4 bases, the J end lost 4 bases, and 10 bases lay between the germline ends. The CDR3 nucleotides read TGTGCCTGGAACACCGTCTCCTATGGCTACACCTTC. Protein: CAWNTVSYGYTF.

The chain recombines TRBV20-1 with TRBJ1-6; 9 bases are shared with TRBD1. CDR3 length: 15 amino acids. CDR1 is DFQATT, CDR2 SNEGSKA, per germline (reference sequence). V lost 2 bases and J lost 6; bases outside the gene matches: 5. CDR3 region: CSARPGQGSNSPLHF. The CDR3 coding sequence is TGCAGTGCTAGACCGGGACAGGGCTCTAATTCACCCCTCCACTTT.

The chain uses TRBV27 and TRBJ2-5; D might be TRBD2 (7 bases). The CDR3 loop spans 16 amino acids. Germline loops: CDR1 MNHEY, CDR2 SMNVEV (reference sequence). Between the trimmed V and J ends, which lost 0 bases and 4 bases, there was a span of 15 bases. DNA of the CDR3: TGTGCCAGCAGTTTATCGAACGGGGGGCTTGGAGAGACCCAGTACTTC. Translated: CASSLSNGGLGETQYF.

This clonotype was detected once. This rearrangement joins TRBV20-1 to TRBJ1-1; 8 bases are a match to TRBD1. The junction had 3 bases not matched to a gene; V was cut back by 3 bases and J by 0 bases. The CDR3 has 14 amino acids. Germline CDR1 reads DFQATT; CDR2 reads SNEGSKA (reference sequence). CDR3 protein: CSASGTGLNTEAFF. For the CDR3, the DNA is TGCAGTGCTAGTGGGACAGGCTTGAACACTGAAGCTTTCTTT.

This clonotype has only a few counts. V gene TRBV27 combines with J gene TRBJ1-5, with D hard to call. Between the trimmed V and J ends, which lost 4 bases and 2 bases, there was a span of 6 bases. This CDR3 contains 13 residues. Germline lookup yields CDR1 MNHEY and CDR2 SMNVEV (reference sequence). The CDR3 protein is CASSWTRNQPQHF. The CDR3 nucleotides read TGTGCCAGCAGTTGGACCCGCAATCAGCCCCAGCATTTT.

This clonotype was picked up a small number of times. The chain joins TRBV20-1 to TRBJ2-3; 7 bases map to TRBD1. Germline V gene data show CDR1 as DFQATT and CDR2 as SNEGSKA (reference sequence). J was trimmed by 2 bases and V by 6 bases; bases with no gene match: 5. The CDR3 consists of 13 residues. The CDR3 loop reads CSARGQNTDTQYF. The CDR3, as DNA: TGCAGTGCCCGGGGACAGAACACAGATACGCAGTATTTT.